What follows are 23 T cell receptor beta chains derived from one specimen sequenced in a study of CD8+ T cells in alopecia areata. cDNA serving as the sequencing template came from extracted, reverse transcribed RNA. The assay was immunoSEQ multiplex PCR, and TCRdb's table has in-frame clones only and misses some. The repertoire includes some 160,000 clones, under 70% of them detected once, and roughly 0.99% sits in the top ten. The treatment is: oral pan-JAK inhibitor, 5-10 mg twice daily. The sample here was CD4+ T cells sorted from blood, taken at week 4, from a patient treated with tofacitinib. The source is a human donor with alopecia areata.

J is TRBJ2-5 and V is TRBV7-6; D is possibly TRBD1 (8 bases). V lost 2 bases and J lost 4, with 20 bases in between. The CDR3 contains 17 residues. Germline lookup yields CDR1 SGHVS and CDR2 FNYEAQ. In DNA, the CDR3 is TGTGCCAGCAGCTTAATCTACAGGGGGGGTGAGGCAGAGACCCAGTACTTC. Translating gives CASSLIYRGGEAETQYF.

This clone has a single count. The CDR3 bases are TGTGCCAGCAGCTCCGTAAATTCACCCCTCCACTTT. This encodes CASSSVNSPLHF. V gene TRBV5-6 combines with J gene TRBJ1-6; D remains ambiguous. The CDR3 is 12 amino acids. Germline V gene lookup returns CDR1 SGHDT and CDR2 YYEEEE. Trimming removed 3 bases at V and 7 bases at J, with 5 bases between. Looking up the rest from reference TRBV5-6 and TRBJ1-6 gives the full variable domain: DAGVTQSPTHLIKTRGQQVTLRCSPKSGHDTVSWYQQALGQGPQFIFQYYEEEERQRGNFPDRFSGHQFPNYSSELNVNALLLGDSALYLCASSSVNSPLHFGNGTRLTVT.

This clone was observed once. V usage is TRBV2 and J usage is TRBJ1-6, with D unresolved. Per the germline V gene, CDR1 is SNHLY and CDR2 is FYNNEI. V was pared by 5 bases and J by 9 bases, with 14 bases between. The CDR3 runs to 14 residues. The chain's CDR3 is CASSINKGASPLHF. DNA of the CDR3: TGTGCCAGCAGTATCAACAAAGGAGCTTCACCCCTCCACTTT.

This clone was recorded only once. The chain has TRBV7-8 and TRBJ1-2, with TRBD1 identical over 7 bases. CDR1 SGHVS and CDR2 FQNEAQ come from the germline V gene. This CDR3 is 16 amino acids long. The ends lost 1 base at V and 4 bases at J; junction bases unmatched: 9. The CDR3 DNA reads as TGTGCCAGCAGCTTAGGAAGCGGCAGGGGGACCTATGGCTACACCTTC. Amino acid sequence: CASSLGSGRGTYGYTF. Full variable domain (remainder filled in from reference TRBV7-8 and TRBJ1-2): GAGVSQSPRYKVAKRGQDVALRCDPISGHVSLFWYQQALGQGPEFLTYFQNEAQLDKSGLPSDRFFAERPEGSVSTLKIQRTQQEDSAVYLCASSLGSGRGTYGYTFGSGTRLTVV.

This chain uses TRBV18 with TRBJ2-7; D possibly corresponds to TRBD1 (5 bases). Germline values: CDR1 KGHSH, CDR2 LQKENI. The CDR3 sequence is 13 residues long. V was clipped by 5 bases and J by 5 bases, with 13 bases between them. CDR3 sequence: CASSSRRVHEQYF. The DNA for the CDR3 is TGTGCCAGCTCATCCCGCAGGGTTCACGAGCAGTACTTC.

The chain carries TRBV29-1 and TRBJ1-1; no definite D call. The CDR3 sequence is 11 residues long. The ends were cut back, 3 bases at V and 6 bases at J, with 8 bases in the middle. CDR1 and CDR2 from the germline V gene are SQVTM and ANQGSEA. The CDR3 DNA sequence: TGCAGCGTTGAGGGTGAGGCTGAAGCTTTCTTT. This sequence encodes CSVEGEAEAFF.

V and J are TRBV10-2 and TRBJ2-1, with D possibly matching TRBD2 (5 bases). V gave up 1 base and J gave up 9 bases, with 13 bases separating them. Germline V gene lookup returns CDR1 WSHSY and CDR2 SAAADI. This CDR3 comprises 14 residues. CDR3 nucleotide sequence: TGCGCCAGCAGTGAGTTTCACCCTCGGGGTGAGCAGTTCTTC. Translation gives CASSEFHPRGEQFF.

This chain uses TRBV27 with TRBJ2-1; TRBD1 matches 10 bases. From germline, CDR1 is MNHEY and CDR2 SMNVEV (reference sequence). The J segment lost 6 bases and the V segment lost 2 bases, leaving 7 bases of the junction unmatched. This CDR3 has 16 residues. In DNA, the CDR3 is TGTGCCAGCAGTTTAAGGGCCGGGACAGGGGTCAATGAGCAGTTCTTC. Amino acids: CASSLRAGTGVNEQFF.

CDR3: CASSQLRGPYEQYF. As DNA, the CDR3 is TGTGCCAGCAGCCAACTGCGGGGGCCCTACGAGCAGTACTTC. This chain joins TRBV14 and TRBJ2-7, with D maybe TRBD2 (7 bases). V was pared by 2 bases and J by 2 bases, with 10 bases between. In germline, CDR1 is SGHDN, CDR2 FVKESK. The CDR3 consists of 14 residues.

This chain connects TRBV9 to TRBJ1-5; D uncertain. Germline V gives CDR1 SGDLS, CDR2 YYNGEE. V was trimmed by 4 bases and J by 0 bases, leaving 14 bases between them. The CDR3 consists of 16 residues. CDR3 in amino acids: CASSREAGNSNQPQHF. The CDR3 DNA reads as TGTGCCAGCAGCAGAGAGGCGGGGAATAGCAATCAGCCCCAGCATTTT.

As DNA, the CDR3 is TGCGCCAGCAGCTTGGCCACTAGCCTAAACACCGGGGAGCTGTTTTTT. It is translated as CASSLATSLNTGELFF. The chain combines TRBV5-1 with TRBJ2-2; D may be TRBD2 (6 bases). This CDR3 has 16 residues. Looked up from germline, CDR1 is SGHRS and CDR2 is YFSETQ. V dropped 0 bases and J dropped 2 bases, with 11 bases sitting between them.

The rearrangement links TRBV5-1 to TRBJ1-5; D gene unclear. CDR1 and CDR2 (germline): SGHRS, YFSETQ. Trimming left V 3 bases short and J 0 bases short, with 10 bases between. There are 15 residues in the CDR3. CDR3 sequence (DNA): TGCGCCAGCAGCTCGGACGGAGCTAGCAATCAGCCCCAGCATTTT. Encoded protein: CASSSDGASNQPQHF.

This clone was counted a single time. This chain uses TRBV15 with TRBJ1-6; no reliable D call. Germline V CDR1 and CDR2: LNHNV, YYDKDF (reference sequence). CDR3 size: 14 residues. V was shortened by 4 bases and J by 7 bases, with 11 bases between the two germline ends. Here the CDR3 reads CATSKPPPNSPLHF. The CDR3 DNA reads TGTGCCACCAGCAAACCTCCTCCCAATTCACCCCTCCACTTT.

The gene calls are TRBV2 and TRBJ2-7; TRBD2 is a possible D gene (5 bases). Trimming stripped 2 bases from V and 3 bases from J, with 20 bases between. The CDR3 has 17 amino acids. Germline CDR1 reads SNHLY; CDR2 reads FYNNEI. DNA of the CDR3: TGTGCCAGCAGTGAATCCAGTGGTACTAGTGACCTCTACGAGCAGTACTTC. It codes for CASSESSGTSDLYEQYF.

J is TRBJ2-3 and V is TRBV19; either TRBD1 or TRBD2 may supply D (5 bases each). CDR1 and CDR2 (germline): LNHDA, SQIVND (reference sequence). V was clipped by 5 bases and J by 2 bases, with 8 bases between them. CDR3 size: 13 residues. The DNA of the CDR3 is TGTGCCAGTAGTGGGACCAACACAGATACGCAGTATTTT. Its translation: CASSGTNTDTQYF.

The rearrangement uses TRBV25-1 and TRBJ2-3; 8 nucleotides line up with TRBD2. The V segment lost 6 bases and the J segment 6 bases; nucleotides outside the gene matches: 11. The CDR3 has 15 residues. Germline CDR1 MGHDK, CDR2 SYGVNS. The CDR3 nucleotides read TGTGCCAGCAGCTCGGGGGTGGCTAGCGGGGATACGCAGTATTTT. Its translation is CASSSGVASGDTQYF.

CDR3 sequence: CAWSVYSGNTIYF. The CDR3 bases are TGTGCCTGGAGTGTCTACTCTGGAAACACCATATATTTT. The V call is TRBV30, the J call TRBJ1-3; no definite D call. Per germline, CDR1 GTSNPN and CDR2 SVGIG (reference sequence). The ends were cut back, 0 bases at V and 0 bases at J, with 3 bases in the middle. This CDR3 spans 13 amino acids. Based on the CDR3 plus reference TRBV30 and TRBJ1-3, the full variable domain is SQTIHQWPATLVQPVGSPLSLECTVEGTSNPNLYWYRQAAGRGLQLLFYSVGIGQISSEVPQNLSASRPQDRQFILSSKKLLLSDSGFYLCAWSVYSGNTIYFGEGSWLTVV.

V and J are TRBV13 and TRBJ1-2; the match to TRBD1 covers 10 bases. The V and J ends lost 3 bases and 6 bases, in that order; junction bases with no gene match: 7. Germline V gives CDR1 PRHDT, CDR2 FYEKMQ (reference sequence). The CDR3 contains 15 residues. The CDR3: CASSFGPGTGDGYTF. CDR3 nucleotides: TGTGCCAGCAGCTTCGGTCCCGGGACAGGGGATGGCTACACCTTC.

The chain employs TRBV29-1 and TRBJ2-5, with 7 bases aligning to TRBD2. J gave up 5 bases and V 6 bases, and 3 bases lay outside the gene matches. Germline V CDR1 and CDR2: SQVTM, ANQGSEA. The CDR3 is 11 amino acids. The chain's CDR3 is CSVDGGETQYF. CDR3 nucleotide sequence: TGCAGCGTCGACGGGGGGGAGACCCAGTACTTC.

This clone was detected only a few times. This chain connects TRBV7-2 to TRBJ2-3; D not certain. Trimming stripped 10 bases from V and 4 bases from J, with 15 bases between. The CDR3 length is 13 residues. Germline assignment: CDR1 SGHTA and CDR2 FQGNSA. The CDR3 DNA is TGTGCCATCCTCCCACCGCCCGCAGATACGCAGTATTTT. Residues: CAILPPPADTQYF.

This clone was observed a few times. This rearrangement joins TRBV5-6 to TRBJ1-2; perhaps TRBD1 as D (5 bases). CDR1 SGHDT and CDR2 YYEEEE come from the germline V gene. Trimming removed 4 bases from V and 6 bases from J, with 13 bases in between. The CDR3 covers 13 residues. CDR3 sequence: CASSPIGTDGYTF. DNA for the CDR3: TGTGCCAGCAGCCCAATCGGGACCGATGGCTACACCTTC.

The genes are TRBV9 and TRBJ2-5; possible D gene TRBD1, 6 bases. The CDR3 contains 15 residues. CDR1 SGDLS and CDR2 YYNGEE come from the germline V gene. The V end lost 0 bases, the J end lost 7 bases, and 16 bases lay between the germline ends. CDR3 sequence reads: CASSVDPAAQGTQYF. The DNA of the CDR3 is TGTGCCAGCAGCGTAGATCCAGCAGCACAGGGGACCCAGTACTTC.

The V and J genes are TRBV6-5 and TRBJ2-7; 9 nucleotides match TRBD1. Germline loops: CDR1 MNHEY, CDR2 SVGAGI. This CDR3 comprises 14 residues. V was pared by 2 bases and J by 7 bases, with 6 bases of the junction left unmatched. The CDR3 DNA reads TGTGCCAGCAGTTACCGGACAGGGGAAAGGGAGCAGTACTTC. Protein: CASSYRTGEREQYF.